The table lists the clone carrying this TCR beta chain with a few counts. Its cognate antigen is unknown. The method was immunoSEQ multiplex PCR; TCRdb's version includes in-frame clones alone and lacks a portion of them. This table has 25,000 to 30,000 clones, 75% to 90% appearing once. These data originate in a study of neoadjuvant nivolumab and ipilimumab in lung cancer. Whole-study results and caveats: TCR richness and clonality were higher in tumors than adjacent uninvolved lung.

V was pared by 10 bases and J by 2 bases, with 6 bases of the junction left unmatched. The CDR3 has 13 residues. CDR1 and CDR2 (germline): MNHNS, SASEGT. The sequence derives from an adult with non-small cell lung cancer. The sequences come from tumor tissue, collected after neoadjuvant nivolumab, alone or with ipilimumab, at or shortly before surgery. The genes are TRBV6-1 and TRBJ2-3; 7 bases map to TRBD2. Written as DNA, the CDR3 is TGTGCCACCCAGCGGGATATCACAGATACGCAGTATTTT. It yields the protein CATQRDITDTQYF.